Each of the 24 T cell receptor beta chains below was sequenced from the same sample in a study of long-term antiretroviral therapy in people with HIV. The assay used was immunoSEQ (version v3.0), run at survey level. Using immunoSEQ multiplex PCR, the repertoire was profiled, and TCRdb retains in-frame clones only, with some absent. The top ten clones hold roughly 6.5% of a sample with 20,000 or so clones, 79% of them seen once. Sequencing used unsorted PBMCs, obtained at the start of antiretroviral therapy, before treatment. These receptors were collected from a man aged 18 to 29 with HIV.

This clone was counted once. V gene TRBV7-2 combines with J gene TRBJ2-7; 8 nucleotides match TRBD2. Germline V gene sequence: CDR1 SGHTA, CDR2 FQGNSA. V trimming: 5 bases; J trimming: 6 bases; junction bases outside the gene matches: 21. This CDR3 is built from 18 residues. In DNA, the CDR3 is TGTGCCAGCAGCCTCACCGGGAGGGGCTTCCATCCTCCTCCCGAGCAGTACTTC. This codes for CASSLTGRGFHPPPEQYF.

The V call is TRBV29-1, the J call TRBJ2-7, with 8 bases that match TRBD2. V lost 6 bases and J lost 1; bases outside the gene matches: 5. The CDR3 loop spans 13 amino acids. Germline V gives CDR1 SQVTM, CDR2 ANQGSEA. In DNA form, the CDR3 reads TGCAGCGTCAGACTAGCGCGATCCTACGAGCAGTACTTC. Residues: CSVRLARSYEQYF.

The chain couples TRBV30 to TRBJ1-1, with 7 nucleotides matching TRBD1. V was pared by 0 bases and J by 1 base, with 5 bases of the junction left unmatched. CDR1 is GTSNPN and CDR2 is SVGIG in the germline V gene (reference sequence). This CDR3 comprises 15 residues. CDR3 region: CAWSVQGTGNTEAFF. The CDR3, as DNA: TGTGCCTGGAGTGTACAGGGGACGGGGAACACTGAAGCTTTCTTT.

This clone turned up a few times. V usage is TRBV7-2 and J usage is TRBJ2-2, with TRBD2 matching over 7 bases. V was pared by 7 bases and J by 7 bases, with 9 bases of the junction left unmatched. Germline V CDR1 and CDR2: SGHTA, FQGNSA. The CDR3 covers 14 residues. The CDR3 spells CASNAGVRVGELFF. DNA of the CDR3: TGTGCCAGCAACGCGGGGGTGAGGGTCGGGGAGCTGTTTTTT.

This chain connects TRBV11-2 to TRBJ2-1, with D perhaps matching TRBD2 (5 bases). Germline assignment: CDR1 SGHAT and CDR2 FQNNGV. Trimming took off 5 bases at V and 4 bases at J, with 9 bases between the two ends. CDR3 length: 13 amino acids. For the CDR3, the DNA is TGTGCCAGCAGCGGGCGACTATACAATGAGCAGTTCTTC. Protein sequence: CASSGRLYNEQFF. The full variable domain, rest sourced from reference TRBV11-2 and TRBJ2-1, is EAGVAQSPRYKIIEKRQSVAFWCNPISGHATLYWYQQILGQGPKLLIQFQNNGVVDDSQLPKDRFSAERLKGVDSTLKIQPAKLEDSAVYLCASSGRLYNEQFFGPGTRLTVL.

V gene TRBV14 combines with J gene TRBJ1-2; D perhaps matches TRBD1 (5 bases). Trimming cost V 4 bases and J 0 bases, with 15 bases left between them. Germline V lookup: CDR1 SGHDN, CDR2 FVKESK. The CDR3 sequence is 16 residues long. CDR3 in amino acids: CASSPLGTETNYGYTF. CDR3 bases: TGTGCCAGCAGCCCCCTAGGGACCGAAACTAACTATGGCTACACCTTC.

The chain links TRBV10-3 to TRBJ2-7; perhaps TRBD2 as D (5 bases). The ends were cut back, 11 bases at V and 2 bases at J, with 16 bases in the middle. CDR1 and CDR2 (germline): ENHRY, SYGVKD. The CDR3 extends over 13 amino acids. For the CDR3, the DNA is TGTGCCGCCACGGACGCGGGTACCTACGAGCAGTACTTC. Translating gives CAATDAGTYEQYF.

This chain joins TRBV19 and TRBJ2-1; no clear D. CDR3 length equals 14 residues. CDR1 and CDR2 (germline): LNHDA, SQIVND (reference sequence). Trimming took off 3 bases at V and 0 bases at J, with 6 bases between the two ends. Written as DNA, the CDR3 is TGTGCCAGTAGTATGCCCGGCTCCTACAATGAGCAGTTCTTC. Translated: CASSMPGSYNEQFF.

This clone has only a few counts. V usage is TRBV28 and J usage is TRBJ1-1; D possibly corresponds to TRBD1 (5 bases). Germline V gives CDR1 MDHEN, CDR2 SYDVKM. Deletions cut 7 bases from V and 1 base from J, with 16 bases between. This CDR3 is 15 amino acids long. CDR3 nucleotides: TGTGCCAGCACCTCGGCCCCCAGGGCGAACACTGAAGCTTTCTTT. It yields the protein CASTSAPRANTEAFF.

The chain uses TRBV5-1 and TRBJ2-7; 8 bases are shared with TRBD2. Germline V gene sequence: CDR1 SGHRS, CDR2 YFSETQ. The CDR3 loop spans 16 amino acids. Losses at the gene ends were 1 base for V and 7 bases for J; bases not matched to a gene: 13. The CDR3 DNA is TGCGCCAGCAGCTTGTTAGGCTCTAGCGGGCGTGGGGAGCAGTACTTC. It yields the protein CASSLLGSSGRGEQYF. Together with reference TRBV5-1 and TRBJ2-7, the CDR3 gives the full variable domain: KAGVTQTPRYLIKTRGQQVTLSCSPISGHRSVSWYQQTPGQGLQFLFEYFSETQRNKGNFPGRFSGRQFSNSRSEMNVSTLELGDSALYLCASSLLGSSGRGEQYFGPGTRLTVT.

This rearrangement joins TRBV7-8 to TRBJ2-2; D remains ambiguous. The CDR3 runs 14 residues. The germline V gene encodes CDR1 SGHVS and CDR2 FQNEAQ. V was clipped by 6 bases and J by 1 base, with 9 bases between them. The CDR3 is CASSTAGNTGELFF. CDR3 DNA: TGTGCCAGCAGTACCGCCGGGAACACCGGGGAGCTGTTTTTT.

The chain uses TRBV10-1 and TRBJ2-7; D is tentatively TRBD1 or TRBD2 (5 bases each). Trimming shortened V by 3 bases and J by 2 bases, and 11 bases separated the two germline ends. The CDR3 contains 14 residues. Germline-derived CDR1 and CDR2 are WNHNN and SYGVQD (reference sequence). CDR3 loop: CASSDLGRPYEQYF. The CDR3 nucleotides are TGCGCCAGCAGTGATTTGGGACGACCCTACGAGCAGTACTTC.

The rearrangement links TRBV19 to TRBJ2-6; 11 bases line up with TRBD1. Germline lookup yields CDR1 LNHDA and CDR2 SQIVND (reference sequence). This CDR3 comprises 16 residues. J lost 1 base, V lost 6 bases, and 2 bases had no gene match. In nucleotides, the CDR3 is TGTGCCAGTAGGGGACAGGGGGTATCTGGGGCCAACGTCCTGACTTTC. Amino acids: CASRGQGVSGANVLTF.

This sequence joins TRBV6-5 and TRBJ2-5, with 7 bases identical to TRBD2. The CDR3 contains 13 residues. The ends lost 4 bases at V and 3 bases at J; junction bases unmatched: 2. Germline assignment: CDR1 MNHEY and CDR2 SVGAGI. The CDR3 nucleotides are TGTGCCAGCAGTTTCGGGACTAAAGAGACCCAGTACTTC. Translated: CASSFGTKETQYF.

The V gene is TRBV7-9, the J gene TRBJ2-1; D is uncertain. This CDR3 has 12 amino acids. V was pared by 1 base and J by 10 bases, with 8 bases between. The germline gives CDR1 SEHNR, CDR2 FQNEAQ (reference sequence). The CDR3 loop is CASSLDLIEQFF. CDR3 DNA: TGTGCCAGCAGCTTAGACCTTATCGAGCAGTTCTTC. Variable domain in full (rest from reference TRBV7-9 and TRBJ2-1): DTGVSQNPRHKITKRGQNVTFRCDPISEHNRLYWYRQTLGQGPEFLTYFQNEAQLEKSRLLSDRFSAERPKGSFSTLEIQRTEQGDSAMYLCASSLDLIEQFFGPGTRLTVL.

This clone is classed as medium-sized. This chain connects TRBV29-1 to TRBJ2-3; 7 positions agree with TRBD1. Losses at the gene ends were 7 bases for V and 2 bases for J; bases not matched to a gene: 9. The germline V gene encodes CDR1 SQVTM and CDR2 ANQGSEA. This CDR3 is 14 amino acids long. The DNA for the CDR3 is TGCAGCGCCCGAGGGGGCGGGCACACAGATACGCAGTATTTT. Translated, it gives CSARGGGHTDTQYF.

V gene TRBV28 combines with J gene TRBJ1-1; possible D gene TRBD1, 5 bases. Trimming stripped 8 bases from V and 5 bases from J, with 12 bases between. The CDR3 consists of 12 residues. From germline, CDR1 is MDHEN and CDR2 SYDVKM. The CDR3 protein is CASLMGGTEAFF. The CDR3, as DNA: TGTGCCAGCCTGATGGGGGGGACTGAAGCTTTCTTT.

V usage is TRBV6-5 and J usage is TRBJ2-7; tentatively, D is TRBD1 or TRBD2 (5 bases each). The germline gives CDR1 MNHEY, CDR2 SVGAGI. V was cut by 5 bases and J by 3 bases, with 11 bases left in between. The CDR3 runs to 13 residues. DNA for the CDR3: TGTGCCAGCAGTCGGGACCTCCTCTACGAGCAGTACTTC. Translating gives CASSRDLLYEQYF.

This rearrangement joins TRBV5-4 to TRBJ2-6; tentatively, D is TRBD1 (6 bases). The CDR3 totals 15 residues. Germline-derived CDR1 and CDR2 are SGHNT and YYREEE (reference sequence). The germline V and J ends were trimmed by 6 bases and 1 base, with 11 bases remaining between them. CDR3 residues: CASTDRRSGANVLTF. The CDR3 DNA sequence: TGTGCCAGCACAGACAGGAGGTCTGGGGCCAACGTCCTGACTTTC.

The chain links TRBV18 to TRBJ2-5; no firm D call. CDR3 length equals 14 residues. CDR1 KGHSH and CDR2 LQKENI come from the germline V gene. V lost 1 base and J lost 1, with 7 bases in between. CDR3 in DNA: TGTGCCAGCTCACCACTAGACGCCCAAGAGACCCAGTACTTC. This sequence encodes CASSPLDAQETQYF.

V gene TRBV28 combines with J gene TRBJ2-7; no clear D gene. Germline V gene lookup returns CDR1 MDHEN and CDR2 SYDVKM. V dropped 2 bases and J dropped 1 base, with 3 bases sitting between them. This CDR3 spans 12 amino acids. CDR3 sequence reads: CASSLSSYEQYF. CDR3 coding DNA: TGTGCCAGCAGTTTAAGTTCCTACGAGCAGTACTTC. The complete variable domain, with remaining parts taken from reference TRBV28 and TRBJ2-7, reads DVKVTQSSRYLVKRTGEKVFLECVQDMDHENMFWYRQDPGLGLRLIYFSYDVKMKEKGDIPEGYSVSREKKERFSLILESASTNQTSMYLCASSLSSYEQYFGPGTRLTVT.

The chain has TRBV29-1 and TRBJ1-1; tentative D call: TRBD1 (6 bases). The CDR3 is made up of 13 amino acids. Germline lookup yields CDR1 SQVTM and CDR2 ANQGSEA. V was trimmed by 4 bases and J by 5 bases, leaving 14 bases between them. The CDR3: CSVAETGGTEAFF. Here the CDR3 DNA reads TGCAGCGTTGCAGAGACAGGCGGTACTGAAGCTTTCTTT.

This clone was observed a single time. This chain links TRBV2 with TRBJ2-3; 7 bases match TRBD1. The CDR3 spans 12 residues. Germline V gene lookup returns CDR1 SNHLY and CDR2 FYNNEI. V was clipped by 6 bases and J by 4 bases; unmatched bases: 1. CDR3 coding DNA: TGTGCCAGCAGAGACAGGGCAGATACGCAGTATTTT. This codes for CASRDRADTQYF.

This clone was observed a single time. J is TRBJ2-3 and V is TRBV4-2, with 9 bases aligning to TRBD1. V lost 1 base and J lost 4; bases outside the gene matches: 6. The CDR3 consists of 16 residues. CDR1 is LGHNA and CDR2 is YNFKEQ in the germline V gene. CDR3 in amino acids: CASSQVPGQGADTQYF. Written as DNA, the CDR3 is TGTGCCAGCAGCCAAGTCCCGGGACAGGGTGCAGATACGCAGTATTTT.